The 20 T cell receptor beta chains presented below share a single source sample, sequenced in a study of cytomegalovirus exposure and HLA in healthy donors. Profiled with immunoSEQ multiplex PCR; TCRdb holds only in-frame clones, not every one. The sample gives approximately 130,000 clones, over 65% of which show up once; 2.1% is in the top ten. Specimen: PBMCs. Source of these receptors: a woman in her twenties or thirties in good health and CMV-seronegative.

J is TRBJ2-1 and V is TRBV6-4, with 12 bases that match TRBD2. The CDR3 is 16 residues long. Per germline, CDR1 MRHNA and CDR2 SNTAGT. With V trimmed by 4 bases and J by 4 bases, 5 bases remained unmatched. The CDR3 protein is CASSATSGGGYNEQFF. The DNA of the CDR3 is TGTGCCAGCAGTGCGACTAGCGGGGGAGGGTACAATGAGCAGTTCTTC.

J is TRBJ2-6 and V is TRBV6-5; possible D gene TRBD2, 5 bases. Trimming removed 4 bases at V and 3 bases at J, with 13 bases between. The germline V gene encodes CDR1 MNHEY and CDR2 SVGAGI. CDR3 length: 16 residues. CDR3 sequence reads: CASSLPRGSGANVLTF. CDR3 nucleotides: TGTGCCAGCAGTTTACCACGGGGAAGTGGGGCCAACGTCCTGACTTTC.

Worth noting for this clone: Other DNA sequences in the same sample also yield this CDR3. J is TRBJ2-3 and V is TRBV4-1, with 14 nucleotides matching TRBD2. Looked up from germline, CDR1 is MGHRA and CDR2 is YSYEKL. The CDR3 covers 20 residues. The J segment lost 0 bases and the V segment lost 4 bases, leaving 12 bases of the junction unmatched. The CDR3 DNA is TGCGCCAGCAGCCGGGGAGGACTAGCGGGGGGACAATCTAGCACAGATACGCAGTATTTT. Translated: CASSRGGLAGGQSSTDTQYF.

J is TRBJ2-5 and V is TRBV11-3; no clear D. V was trimmed by 0 bases and J by 4 bases, leaving 9 bases between them. This CDR3 spans 14 amino acids. Germline V gives CDR1 SGHNT, CDR2 YENEEA. CDR3 DNA sequence: TGTGCCAGCAGCTTAGATCTCCTACCAGAGACCCAGTACTTC. This sequence encodes CASSLDLLPETQYF. The entire variable domain, with the rest obtained from reference TRBV11-3 and TRBJ2-5, is as follows: EAGVVQSPRYKIIEKKQPVAFWCNPISGHNTLYWYLQNLGQGPELLIRYENEEAVDDSQLPKDRFSAERLKGVDSTLKIQPAELGDSAVYLCASSLDLLPETQYFGPGTRLLVL.

The chain couples TRBV11-2 to TRBJ1-1; 10 positions agree with TRBD1. The V and J ends lost 3 bases and 1 base, in that order; junction bases with no gene match: 2. Germline values: CDR1 SGHAT, CDR2 FQNNGV. There are 15 residues in the CDR3. The CDR3 DNA reads TGTGCCAGCAGCTTTAGACAGGGGGCGAACACTGAAGCTTTCTTT. This sequence encodes CASSFRQGANTEAFF.

The chain carries TRBV19 and TRBJ1-1; D is unclear. Germline assignment: CDR1 LNHDA and CDR2 SQIVND (reference sequence). V shed 3 bases and J shed 11 bases, with 13 bases lying between them. The CDR3 consists of 12 residues. CDR3 in DNA: TGTGCCAGTAGTATTCAAGGAGTGCGGGCTTTCTTT. It codes for CASSIQGVRAFF.

This chain joins TRBV29-1 and TRBJ2-7; the match to TRBD1 covers 7 bases. Germline V CDR1 and CDR2: SQVTM, ANQGSEA. The CDR3 is 13 residues long. With 6 bases clipped from V and 0 bases from J, the junction kept 5 bases outside the gene matches. CDR3 amino acids: CSVVQGFSYEQYF. The CDR3 bases are TGCAGCGTCGTACAGGGGTTCTCCTACGAGCAGTACTTC.

The chain carries TRBV2 and TRBJ2-7; D may be TRBD1 (6 bases). The CDR3 is 14 amino acids. Trimming left V 4 bases short and J 3 bases short, with 13 bases between. CDR1 and CDR2 from the germline V gene are SNHLY and FYNNEI. The CDR3 is CASSVRTDFYEQYF. The CDR3 coding sequence is TGTGCCAGCAGTGTTAGGACAGACTTCTACGAGCAGTACTTC.

This chain joins TRBV5-4 and TRBJ2-1; 7 bases map to TRBD1. The CDR3 contains 14 residues. CDR1 SGHNT and CDR2 YYREEE come from the germline V gene (reference sequence). J lost 10 bases, V lost 5 bases, and 12 bases had no gene match. CDR3 DNA sequence: TGTGCCAGCAGTCCCGGGACAGCCATCGGGGAGCAGTTCTTC. Translating gives CASSPGTAIGEQFF.

The chain couples TRBV9 to TRBJ1-1, with 7 nucleotides matching TRBD1. Germline values: CDR1 SGDLS, CDR2 YYNGEE. With V trimmed by 5 bases and J by 1 base, 8 bases remained unmatched. CDR3 length: 15 amino acids. The CDR3 loop reads CASSIGTAWNTEAFF. In DNA form, the CDR3 reads TGTGCCAGCAGTATTGGGACAGCCTGGAACACTGAAGCTTTCTTT. Using reference TRBV9 and TRBJ1-1 for the parts outside the CDR3, the full variable domain is DSGVTQTPKHLITATGQRVTLRCSPRSGDLSVYWYQQSLDQGLQFLIQYYNGEERAKGNILERFSAQQFPDLHSELNLSSLELGDSALYFCASSIGTAWNTEAFFGQGTRLTVV.

The V call is TRBV19, the J call TRBJ2-7; 9 bases fit TRBD1. V lost 0 bases to trimming and J lost 5 bases; unmatched junction nucleotides: 11. Germline V CDR1 and CDR2: LNHDA, SQIVND (reference sequence). The CDR3 runs to 17 residues. The DNA for the CDR3 is TGTGCCAGTAGTATAGATCCTCCGGGACAGGGTTCCCACGAGCAGTACTTC. Translation gives CASSIDPPGQGSHEQYF.

V usage is TRBV5-1 and J usage is TRBJ1-2; perhaps TRBD1 as D (5 bases). CDR3 size: 15 residues. Germline CDR1 and CDR2: SGHRS and YFSETQ. V was clipped by 0 bases and J by 4 bases, with 13 bases between them. This CDR3 is CASSLAGNPTYGYTF. CDR3 coding DNA: TGCGCCAGCAGCTTGGCAGGGAATCCGACCTATGGCTACACCTTC.

This rearrangement joins TRBV7-9 to TRBJ1-1; TRBD1 matches 8 bases. Unmatched junction bases numbered 11, after V lost 5 bases and J lost 0 bases. The CDR3 has 17 amino acids. CDR1 SEHNR and CDR2 FQNEAQ come from the germline V gene (reference sequence). CDR3 sequence reads: CASSPGQGKGMNTEAFF. DNA of the CDR3: TGTGCCAGCAGCCCCGGACAGGGCAAGGGGATGAACACTGAAGCTTTCTTT.

DNA for the CDR3: TGCGCCAGCAGCCAAGATGTGGGGGGGGAAGAGACCCAGTACTTC. Translation gives CASSQDVGGEETQYF. The chain joins TRBV4-3 to TRBJ2-5; 7 positions match TRBD2. There are 15 residues in the CDR3. Unmatched junction bases numbered 4, after V lost 0 bases and J lost 3 bases. In germline, CDR1 is LGHNA, CDR2 YSLEER.

Here the CDR3 DNA reads TGTGCCAGCAGTTTGCGGTCCTACAATGAGCAGTTCTTC. Translation: CASSLRSYNEQFF. The chain couples TRBV27 to TRBJ2-1; D gene unclear. V lost 3 bases to trimming and J lost 1 base, with 4 bases between them. The length of the CDR3 is 13 residues. CDR1 is MNHEY and CDR2 is SMNVEV in the germline V gene (reference sequence).

This clone has only one observation. The chain recombines TRBV11-3 with TRBJ2-1; D may be TRBD2 (5 bases). The ends were cut back, 7 bases at V and 1 base at J, with 14 bases in the middle. The CDR3 is 15 amino acids. The V gene's germline CDR1 is SGHNT and CDR2 YENEEA. CDR3: CASTTSGQSYNEQFF. Written as DNA, the CDR3 is TGTGCCAGCACGACCAGCGGCCAATCCTACAATGAGCAGTTCTTC.

CDR3 DNA: TGTGCCAGCAGTCCCGGGGGGGCAGGGAACTCCTACGAGCAGTACTTC. Translated, it gives CASSPGGAGNSYEQYF. The gene calls are TRBV28 and TRBJ2-7, with TRBD2 matching over 8 bases. This CDR3 contains 16 residues. Per germline, CDR1 MDHEN and CDR2 SYDVKM. J was trimmed by 0 bases and V by 5 bases; bases with no gene match: 9.

V usage is TRBV5-5 and J usage is TRBJ2-7, with 9 bases that match TRBD1. Germline CDR1 is SGHKS and CDR2 is YYEKEE (reference sequence). This CDR3 region has 15 residues. The V gene end was trimmed by 5 bases and the J gene end by 1 base; junction bases not matched to a gene: 7. The CDR3 loop reads CASSFGGTGSYEQYF. The CDR3 DNA sequence: TGTGCCAGCAGTTTTGGCGGGACAGGGTCCTACGAGCAGTACTTC.

The J gene is TRBJ1-2, the V gene TRBV18; D call uncertain. CDR3 size: 15 residues. V lost 4 bases and J lost 0, with 12 bases in between. Per germline, CDR1 KGHSH and CDR2 LQKENI. The DNA of the CDR3 is TGTGCCAGCTCACGTGGGAGGGAAGCTAACTATGGCTACACCTTC. It encodes CASSRGREANYGYTF.

V and J are TRBV4-3 and TRBJ2-7, with 7 bases lining up with TRBD2. Per germline, CDR1 LGHNA and CDR2 YSLEER. The J segment lost 2 bases and the V segment lost 0 bases, leaving 10 bases of the junction unmatched. This CDR3 is built from 17 residues. As DNA, the CDR3 is TGCGCCAGCAGCCAAGACGCGGGAGCGGGGCGCACCTACGAGCAGTACTTC. Translated: CASSQDAGAGRTYEQYF.